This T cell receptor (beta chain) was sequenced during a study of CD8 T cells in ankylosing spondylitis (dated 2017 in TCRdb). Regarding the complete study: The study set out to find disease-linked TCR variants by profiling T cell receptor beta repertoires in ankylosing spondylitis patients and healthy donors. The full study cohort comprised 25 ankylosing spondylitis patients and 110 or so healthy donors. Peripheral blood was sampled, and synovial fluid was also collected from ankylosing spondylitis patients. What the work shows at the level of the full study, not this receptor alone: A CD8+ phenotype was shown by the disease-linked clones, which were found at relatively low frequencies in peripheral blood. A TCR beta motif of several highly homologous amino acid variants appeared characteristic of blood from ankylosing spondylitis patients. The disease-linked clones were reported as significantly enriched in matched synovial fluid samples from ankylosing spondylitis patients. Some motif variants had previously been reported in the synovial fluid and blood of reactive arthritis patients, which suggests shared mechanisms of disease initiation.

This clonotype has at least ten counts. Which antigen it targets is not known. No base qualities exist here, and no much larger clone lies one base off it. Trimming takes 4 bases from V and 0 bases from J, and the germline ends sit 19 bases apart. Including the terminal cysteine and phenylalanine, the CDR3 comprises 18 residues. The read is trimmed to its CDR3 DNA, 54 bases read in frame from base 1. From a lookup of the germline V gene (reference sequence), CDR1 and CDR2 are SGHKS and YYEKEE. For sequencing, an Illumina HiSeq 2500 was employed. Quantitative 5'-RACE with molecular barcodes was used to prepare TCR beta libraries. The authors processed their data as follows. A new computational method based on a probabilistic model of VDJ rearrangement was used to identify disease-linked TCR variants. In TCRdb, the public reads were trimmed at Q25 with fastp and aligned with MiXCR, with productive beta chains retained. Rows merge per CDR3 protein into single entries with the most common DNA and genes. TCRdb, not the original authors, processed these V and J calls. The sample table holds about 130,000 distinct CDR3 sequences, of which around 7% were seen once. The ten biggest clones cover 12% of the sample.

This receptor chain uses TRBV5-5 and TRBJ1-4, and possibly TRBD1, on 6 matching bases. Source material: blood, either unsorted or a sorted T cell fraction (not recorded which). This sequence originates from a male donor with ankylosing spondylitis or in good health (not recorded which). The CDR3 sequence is CASSNGPGQPATNEKLFF. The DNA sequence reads TGTGCCAGCAGCAACGGACCCGGACAGCCTGCAACTAATGAAAAACTGTTTTTT. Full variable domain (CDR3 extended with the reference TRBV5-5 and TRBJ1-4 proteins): DAGVTQSPTHLIKTRGQQVTLRCSPISGHKSVSWYQQVLGQGPQFIFQYYEKEERGRGNFPDRFSARQFPNYSSELNVNALLLGDSALYLCASSNGPGQPATNEKLFFGSGTQLSVL.